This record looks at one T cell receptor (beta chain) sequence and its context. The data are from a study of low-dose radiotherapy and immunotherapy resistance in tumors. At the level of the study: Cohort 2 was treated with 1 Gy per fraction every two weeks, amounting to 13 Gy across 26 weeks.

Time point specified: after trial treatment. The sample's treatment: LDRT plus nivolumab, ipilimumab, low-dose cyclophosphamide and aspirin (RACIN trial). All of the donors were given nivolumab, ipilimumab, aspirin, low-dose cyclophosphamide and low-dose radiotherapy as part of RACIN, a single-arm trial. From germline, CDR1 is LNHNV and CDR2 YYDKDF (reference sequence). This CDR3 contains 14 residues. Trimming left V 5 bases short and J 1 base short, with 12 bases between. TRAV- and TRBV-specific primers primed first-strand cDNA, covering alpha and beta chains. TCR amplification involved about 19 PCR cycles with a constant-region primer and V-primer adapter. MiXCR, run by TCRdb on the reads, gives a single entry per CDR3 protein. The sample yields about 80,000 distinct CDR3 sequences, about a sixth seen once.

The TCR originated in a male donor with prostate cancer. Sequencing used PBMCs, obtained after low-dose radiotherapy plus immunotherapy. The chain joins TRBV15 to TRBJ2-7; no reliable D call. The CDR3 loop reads CATSPDRTSYEQYF. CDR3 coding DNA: TGTGCCACCAGCCCGGACCGTACTTCCTACGAGCAGTACTTC.